This is a list of T cell receptor beta chains from one sample in a study of T cells in Graves' hyperthyroidism and ophthalmopathy. Using its own MiXCR run on the multiplex PCR reads, TCRdb lists one record per CDR3 protein. The repertoire holds over 500,000 distinct CDR3 sequences, with about 16% as singletons. Sequencing was done on a sample of blood. Every receptor here comes from a young woman with Graves' ophthalmopathy. Both conserved end residues are trimmed from each CDR3. The D gene is left open where the match is weak.

>11|TRBJ2-7|NA|TRBV6-1
ASRDTNYYEQY
>14|TRBJ1-2|NA|TRBV20-1
SARDLKRGLNYGYT
>12|TRBJ1-1|NA|TRBV20-1
SARDLFRETEAF
>14|TRBJ2-7|TRBD2|TRBV5-4
ASSFGLAGGGYEQY
>12|TRBJ2-7|NA|TRBV16
ASSQSASYREQY
>11|TRBJ1-1|NA|TRBV12-3/TRBV12-4
ASNSWQTPKAF
>14|TRBJ2-1|NA|TRBV7-2
ASSPTLGLMGNEQF
>10|TRBJ2-7|NA|TRBV18
ASSPTLYEQY
>10|TRBJ2-5|TRBD2|TRBV20-1
SARLGGETQY
>16|TRBJ2-3|TRBD2|TRBV28
ASSFPTLLAGVEDTQY
>13|TRBJ2-1|TRBD1|TRBV29-1
SVLRDRAAYNEQF
>16|TRBJ1-1|NA|TRBV7-9
ASSFQLSSGVRSTEAF
>13|TRBJ1-3|TRBD1|TRBV19
ASSTGTGSGNTIY
>14|TRBJ2-1|NA|TRBV3-1
ASSQEKLAWDNEQF
>12|TRBJ1-6|TRBD1|TRBV20-1
SATPDRGNSPLH
>13|TRBJ2-3|NA|TRBV20-1
SARSVSGRADTQY
>13|TRBJ2-7|TRBD2|TRBV28
ASSFTSGGTYEQY
>12|TRBJ2-5|NA|TRBV20-1
SARDFRRQETQY
>12|TRBJ2-1|NA|TRBV4-2
ASSPPPRGDEQF
>13|TRBJ1-4|NA|TRBV15
ATSSFWAANEKLF
>11|TRBJ1-2|NA|TRBV6-2/TRBV6-3
ASSGEGGYGYT
>13|TRBJ1-4|NA|TRBV9
ASSVDGYLNEKLF
>12|TRBJ2-7|NA|TRBV7-2
ASSLITVSYEQY
>12|TRBJ2-3|NA|TRBV9
ASSPRFSTDTQY
>13|TRBJ2-5|NA|TRBV6-1
ASSETLQGKETQY
>14|TRBJ1-5|NA|TRBV27
ASRQSWTGDDQPQH
>11|TRBJ2-7|NA|TRBV18
ASSPVMAYEQY